A selection of T cell receptor beta chains follows, all from one sample in a study of technical replicates of blood from several donors. Repertoires were generated with immunoSEQ multiplex PCR, while TCRdb's copy carries only in-frame clones and drops some. The sample lists some 56,000 clones; about 93% were seen once. Sequenced: PBMCs. These receptors were taken from a human donor in good health. Some clones in this sample may be carry-over from other donors' samples. CDR3s include the opening cysteine and the closing phenylalanine or tryptophan. The D gene is left open where the match is weak. Size is stated for part of the rows, as once, few or many counts, or as a class when the clone is expanded.

size	V	J	D	DNA	CDR3
NA	TRBV4-3	TRBJ2-3	NA	TGCGCCAGCAGCCAAGCCTACGGCGGGATAATCACAGATACGCAGTATTTT	CASSQAYGGIITDTQYF
NA	TRBV5-1	TRBJ2-7	TRBD1	TGCGCCAGCAGCAAGGACAGGCGCCTCTCCTACGAGCAGTACTTC	CASSKDRRLSYEQYF
NA	TRBV5-5	TRBJ2-7	NA	TGTGCCAGCAGCTTGCCGGGGGAGGCTCTCTACGAGCAGTACTTC	CASSLPGEALYEQYF
NA	TRBV7-7	TRBJ2-5	TRBD1	TGTGCCAGCAGCTTATTCCGGGACAGGGGTCGGGAGACCCAGTACTTC	CASSLFRDRGRETQYF
NA	TRBV7-2	TRBJ1-2	NA	TGTGCCAGCAGCCCCTCCACATATCAAGTCGATGGCTACACCTTC	CASSPSTYQVDGYTF
once	TRBV2	TRBJ2-3	TRBD2	TGTGCCAGCAGTCCCGGACTAGCGGGATATACGCAGTATTTT	CASSPGLAGYTQYF
NA	TRBV14	TRBJ2-5	TRBD1	TGTGCCAGCGCAGGCCCCACCGGGACAGGGCATTCCCAAGAGACCCAGTACTTC	CASAGPTGTGHSQETQYF
NA	TRBV6-1	TRBJ1-4	TRBD1	TGTGCCAGCAGTGGCCATCGACAGGGCAAGAATGAAAAACTGTTTTTT	CASSGHRQGKNEKLFF
NA	TRBV6-5	TRBJ2-1	NA	TGTGCCGCCACCGGGGATGTCTACAATGAGCAGTTCTTC	CAATGDVYNEQFF
NA	TRBV4-1	TRBJ1-1	TRBD1	TGCGCCAGCAGCGCCCGACAGGGTGCCTCGTTTGAAGCTTTCTTT	CASSARQGASFEAFF
NA	TRBV4-3	TRBJ2-5	NA	TGCGCCAGCAGCCAAGATCGAGGGGGGGCCCAGTACTTC	CASSQDRGGAQYF
NA	TRBV7-8	TRBJ2-1	NA	TGTGCCAGCAGCTTAATGTGGCCCCTCTCCTACAATGAGCAGTTCTTC	CASSLMWPLSYNEQFF
NA	TRBV19	TRBJ2-2	TRBD2	TGTGCCAGTAGTATACCCCCGGGACTAGCGAACACCGGGGAGCTGTTTTTT	CASSIPPGLANTGELFF
NA	TRBV7-9	TRBJ2-7	NA	TGTGCCAGCAGCCTCGGCGGAGGAGGGATAGAGCAGTACTTC	CASSLGGGGIEQYF
NA	TRBV6-1	TRBJ1-2	TRBD1	TGTGCCAGCAGTCCACAGTACAGGGGGAATGGCTACACCTTC	CASSPQYRGNGYTF
NA	TRBV5-1	TRBJ2-3	TRBD2	TGCGCCAGCAGCTTGGAAGTTGGTAGCGGGGTTCCGACAGATACGCAGTATTTT	CASSLEVGSGVPTDTQYF
NA	TRBV14	TRBJ2-5	NA	TGTGCCAGCAGCCAAGATTTATTGGAGCAAGAGACCCAGTACTTC	CASSQDLLEQETQYF
NA	TRBV7-2	TRBJ1-2	NA	TGTGCCAGCAGCTTTCGGCGTTTGGAGGGTGGGTATGGCTACACCTTC	CASSFRRLEGGYGYTF
NA	TRBV6-1	TRBJ2-3	NA	TGTGCCAGCAGTGTTCGAGGGAGGGGGATAGTGGATACGCAGTATTTT	CASSVRGRGIVDTQYF
NA	TRBV6-5	TRBJ2-5	NA	TGTGCCAGCAGTGACGGGGGGACCCAGTACTTC	CASSDGGTQYF
NA	TRBV19	TRBJ2-7	NA	TGTGCCAGTAGTATAACCCGGGGCTACGAGCAGTACTTC	CASSITRGYEQYF
NA	TRBV18	TRBJ1-5	TRBD1	TGTGCCAGCTCAGAGGGGACAGGGGGCGGACAGCCCCAGCATTTT	CASSEGTGGGQPQHF
NA	TRBV4-1	TRBJ2-2	TRBD1	TGCGCCAGCAGCCCGGGACAGGGGGCGGGTACCGGGGAGCTGTTTTTT	CASSPGQGAGTGELFF